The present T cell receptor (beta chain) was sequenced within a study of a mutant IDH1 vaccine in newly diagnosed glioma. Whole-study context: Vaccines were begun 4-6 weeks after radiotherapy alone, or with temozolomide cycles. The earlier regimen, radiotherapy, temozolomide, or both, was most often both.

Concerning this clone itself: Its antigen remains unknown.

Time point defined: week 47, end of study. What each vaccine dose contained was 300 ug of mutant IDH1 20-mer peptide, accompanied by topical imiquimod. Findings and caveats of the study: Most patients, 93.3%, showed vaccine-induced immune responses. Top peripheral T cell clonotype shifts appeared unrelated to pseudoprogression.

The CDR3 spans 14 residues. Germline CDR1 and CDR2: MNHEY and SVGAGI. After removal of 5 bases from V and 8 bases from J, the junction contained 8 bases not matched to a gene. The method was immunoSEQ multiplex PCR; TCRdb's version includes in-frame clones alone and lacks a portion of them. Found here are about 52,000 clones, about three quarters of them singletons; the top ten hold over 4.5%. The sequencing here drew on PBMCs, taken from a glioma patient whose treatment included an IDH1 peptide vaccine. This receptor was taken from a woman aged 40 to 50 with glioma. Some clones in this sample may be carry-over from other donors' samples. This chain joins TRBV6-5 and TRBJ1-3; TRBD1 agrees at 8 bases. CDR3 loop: CASSLQGAGDTIYF. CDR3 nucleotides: TGTGCCAGCAGTCTCCAGGGGGCAGGGGACACCATATATTTT.